Shown below are 14 T cell receptor beta chains from a single sample sequenced in a study of blood T cell repertoires in COVID-19. The data were produced by immunoSEQ multiplex PCR, yet TCRdb's version contains in-frame clones alone and is incomplete. The sample carries roughly 42,000 clones, under 85% recorded once. Sequenced sample: peripheral blood. All receptors derive from a woman of 80 years or more with acute or convalescent COVID-19.

V usage is TRBV18 and J usage is TRBJ1-1; 7 bases are a match to TRBD1. CDR1 is KGHSH and CDR2 is LQKENI in the germline V gene. This CDR3 region has 15 residues. The trim removed 1 base at V and 2 bases at J, leaving 4 bases unmatched. Here the CDR3 DNA reads TGTGCCAGCTCACCACTTGGGACAGCCAACACTGAAGCTTTCTTT. Its translation: CASSPLGTANTEAFF. The variable domain in full, completed from reference TRBV18 and TRBJ1-1, reads NAGVMQNPRHLVRRRGQEARLRCSPMKGHSHVYWYRQLPEEGLKFMVYLQKENIIDESGMPKERFSAEFPKEGPSILRIQQVVRGDSAAYFCASSPLGTANTEAFFGQGTRLTVV.

Concerning this clone itself: At one end the junction does not follow the germline gene, possibly because of a read error. The chain uses TRBV7-9 and TRBJ1-2; TRBD1 aligns across 7 bases. The germline CDR1 and CDR2 sequences are SEHNR and FQNEAQ (reference sequence). The CDR3 runs to 13 residues. CDR3 sequence: CASSLEGGAFTAF. Here the CDR3 DNA reads TGTGCCAGCAGCTTGGAAGGGGGCGCCTTTACTGCCTTC. Using reference TRBV7-9 and TRBJ1-2 for the parts outside the CDR3, the full variable domain is DTGVSQNPRHKITKRGQNVTFRCDPISEHNRLYWYRQTLGQGPEFLTYFQNEAQLEKSRLLSDRFSAERPKGSFSTLEIQRTEQGDSAMYLCASSLEGGAFTAFGSGTRLTVV.

The chain is built from TRBV29-1 and TRBJ2-7; the D gene is possibly TRBD2 (5 bases). Germline V CDR1 and CDR2: SQVTM, ANQGSEA. CDR3 length: 14 residues. V was cut by 7 bases and J by 3 bases, with 19 bases left in between. The CDR3 sequence is CSAMTGLSRYEQYF. The CDR3 DNA follows: TGCAGCGCTATGACCGGACTCTCCCGCTACGAGCAGTACTTC.

The DNA for the CDR3 is TGCAGTGCTAGTCCCACTAGCGGGATGGGATCGGAGACCCAGTACTTC. This gives the protein CSASPTSGMGSETQYF. The rearrangement links TRBV20-1 to TRBJ2-5, with 10 bases that match TRBD2. This CDR3 is built from 16 residues. V was pared by 3 bases and J by 5 bases, with 12 bases of the junction left unmatched. From germline, CDR1 is DFQATT and CDR2 SNEGSKA (reference sequence).

The rearrangement links TRBV5-4 to TRBJ2-3, with 12 bases identical to TRBD2. The junction had 12 bases not matched to a gene; V was cut back by 5 bases and J by 5 bases. The germline V gene has CDR1 SGHNT and CDR2 YYREEE (reference sequence). CDR3 length: 17 amino acids. CDR3 loop: CASSFVLAGGPIDTQYF. The CDR3 DNA sequence: TGTGCCAGCAGTTTTGTCCTAGCGGGAGGGCCTATAGATACGCAGTATTTT.

The chain recombines TRBV11-2 with TRBJ2-1; D might be TRBD2 (6 bases). The CDR3 spans 14 residues. V lost 4 bases to trimming and J lost 2 bases, with 9 bases between them. Germline V lookup: CDR1 SGHAT, CDR2 FQNNGV. In DNA form, the CDR3 reads TGTGCCAGCAGCTGGGGCGGGGCCTACAATGAGCAGTTCTTC. Its protein is CASSWGGAYNEQFF.

This sequence joins TRBV29-1 and TRBJ1-1; 11 bases align to TRBD1. Germline V lookup: CDR1 SQVTM, CDR2 ANQGSEA. The CDR3 covers 16 residues. The V segment lost 6 bases and the J segment 1 base; nucleotides outside the gene matches: 10. Here the CDR3 DNA reads TGCAGCGTCCCCGGGACAGGGGGATCGGCGAACACTGAAGCTTTCTTT. This sequence encodes CSVPGTGGSANTEAFF.

By frequency in the sample, this clone is medium-sized. Other DNA sequences from this sample encode an identical CDR3 as well. The rearrangement uses TRBV27 and TRBJ2-7; 8 bases align to TRBD1. Germline CDR1 reads MNHEY; CDR2 reads SMNVEV (reference sequence). The J segment lost 3 bases and the V segment lost 2 bases, leaving 3 bases of the junction unmatched. CDR3 length equals 14 residues. CDR3 sequence reads: CASSLQGANYEQYF. The CDR3 DNA sequence: TGTGCCAGCAGTTTACAGGGGGCTAACTACGAGCAGTACTTC.

The CDR3 DNA follows: TGTGCCAGCAGCCCCCGACTAGCGGGAGGATTGGAGACCCAGTACTTC. Protein product: CASSPRLAGGLETQYF. The chain is built from TRBV5-6 and TRBJ2-5; 13 nucleotides match TRBD2. The CDR3 length is 16 residues. Unmatched junction bases numbered 8, after V lost 4 bases and J lost 5 bases. The germline CDR1 and CDR2 sequences are SGHDT and YYEEEE.

V gene TRBV9 combines with J gene TRBJ2-1; the match to TRBD2 covers 11 bases. CDR1 and CDR2 from the germline V gene are SGDLS and YYNGEE. V lost 7 bases and J lost 7; bases outside the gene matches: 7. The CDR3 is made up of 14 amino acids. CDR3 region: CASGPGLAENEQFF. Written as DNA, the CDR3 is TGTGCCAGCGGACCGGGACTAGCGGAAAATGAGCAGTTCTTC.

This chain joins TRBV19 and TRBJ1-1, with 10 bases matching TRBD1. Germline values: CDR1 LNHDA, CDR2 SQIVND (reference sequence). V was pared by 5 bases and J by 7 bases, with 4 bases of the junction left unmatched. The CDR3 has 13 amino acids. Here the CDR3 reads CASSVGQGVEAFF. The CDR3 DNA is TGTGCCAGTAGTGTCGGACAGGGGGTTGAAGCTTTCTTT.

The chain carries TRBV6-2 or TRBV6-3 and TRBJ2-3, with 13 bases identical to TRBD2. The CDR3 spans 15 residues. CDR1 and CDR2 (germline): MNHEY, SVGEGT. V trimming: 6 bases; J trimming: 6 bases; junction bases outside the gene matches: 6. The CDR3 sequence: CASSFTSGRGDTQYF. DNA of the CDR3: TGTGCCAGCAGCTTTACTAGCGGGAGGGGTGATACGCAGTATTTT.

The rearrangement uses TRBV30 and TRBJ2-4; D is possibly TRBD1 (7 bases). The CDR3 consists of 15 residues. V was clipped by 0 bases and J by 7 bases, with 16 bases between them. Germline CDR1 reads GTSNPN; CDR2 reads SVGIG (reference sequence). CDR3 protein: CAWSVRTGAGNIQYF. The CDR3, as DNA: TGTGCCTGGAGTGTAAGAACAGGGGCGGGGAACATTCAGTACTTC. The full variable domain, with the rest looked up from reference TRBV30 and TRBJ2-4, is SQTIHQWPATLVQPVGSPLSLECTVEGTSNPNLYWYRQAAGRGLQLLFYSVGIGQISSEVPQNLSASRPQDRQFILSSKKLLLSDSGFYLCAWSVRTGAGNIQYFGAGTRLSVL.

This clone was observed a handful of times. J is TRBJ2-3 and V is TRBV5-1; D is unclear. Between the trimmed V and J ends, which lost 2 bases and 0 bases, there was a span of 10 bases. The CDR3 is 15 amino acids. Germline V gene data show CDR1 as SGHRS and CDR2 as YFSETQ. The CDR3 loop is CASSLNSGSTDTQYF. The CDR3 DNA is TGCGCCAGCAGCTTAAATTCCGGTAGCACAGATACGCAGTATTTT.